The 16 T cell receptor beta chains below all came from one sample that was sequenced in a study of CD8 T cells in ankylosing spondylitis. From the 5' RACE reads, TCRdb called clonotypes with MiXCR, one entry per CDR3 protein. Of approximately 140,000 distinct CDR3 sequences listed, around two fifths are singletons. Sequencing was carried out using synovial fluid, either unsorted or a sorted T cell fraction (not recorded which). The receptors come from a male donor with ankylosing spondylitis.

The J gene is TRBJ2-1, the V gene TRBV9; D may be TRBD2 (6 bases). The germline V gene has CDR1 SGDLS and CDR2 YYNGEE. CDR3 size: 16 residues. Trimming took 0 bases from V and 4 from J, leaving 14 bases between them. The CDR3 region has the DNA TGTGCCAGCAGCGTAGGGTCGGGACTTGGATACAATGAGCAGTTCTTC. This codes for CASSVGSGLGYNEQFF.

The chain uses TRBV4-3 and TRBJ2-2, with D possibly TRBD2 on 6 matching bases. V lost 4 bases to trimming and J lost 4 bases, with 16 bases between them. Germline V gives CDR1 LGHNA, CDR2 YSLEER. The CDR3 runs 16 residues. The CDR3 DNA reads TGCGCCAGCAGCCGGGGGACTGGGACCGGCACCGGGGAGCTGTTTTTT. Its protein product is CASSRGTGTGTGELFF.

The rearrangement uses TRBV12-3 or TRBV12-4 and TRBJ2-1; the match to TRBD2 covers 11 bases. V lost 5 bases and J lost 4; bases outside the gene matches: 10. The CDR3 is 17 residues long. The CDR3 sequence: CASSQLTSGESYNEQFF. The CDR3 coding sequence is TGTGCCAGCAGTCAGTTGACTAGCGGGGAGAGTTACAATGAGCAGTTCTTC.

The CDR3 spells CASSQPHLVDAYNEQFF. CDR3 coding DNA: TGTGCCAGCAGCCAACCACACTTAGTTGATGCCTACAATGAGCAGTTCTTC. The chain is built from TRBV3-1 and TRBJ2-1; D call uncertain. Germline V gene sequence: CDR1 LGHDT, CDR2 YNNKEL (reference sequence). This CDR3 has 17 amino acids. Trimming shortened V by 2 bases and J by 2 bases, and 16 bases separated the two germline ends.

This clonotype occurred a few times. The chain is built from TRBV12-3 or TRBV12-4 and TRBJ2-5; 8 nucleotides align to TRBD1. The J segment lost 1 base and the V segment lost 6 bases, leaving 4 bases of the junction unmatched. The CDR3 is 14 amino acids. CDR3 in amino acids: CASRPGTGQETQYF. CDR3 coding DNA: TGTGCCAGCAGACCGGGGACAGGCCAAGAGACCCAGTACTTC.

This clonotype was seen a few times. The rearrangement joins TRBV28 to TRBJ1-2, with TRBD1 matching over 9 bases. The CDR3 spans 16 residues. J lost 4 bases, V lost 3 bases, and 9 bases had no gene match. The germline gives CDR1 MDHEN, CDR2 SYDVKM. The CDR3 sequence: CASSFHDRGWVYGYTF. As DNA, the CDR3 is TGTGCCAGCAGTTTCCACGACAGGGGGTGGGTCTATGGCTACACCTTC.

V gene TRBV7-6 combines with J gene TRBJ1-1, with 7 bases identical to TRBD1. Trimming removed 1 base from V and 1 base from J; junction bases left unmatched: 6. In germline, CDR1 is SGHVS, CDR2 FNYEAQ. CDR3 size: 16 residues. The CDR3 sequence: CASSLDLGTANTEAFF. As DNA, the CDR3 is TGTGCCAGCAGCTTAGACCTCGGGACAGCGAACACTGAAGCTTTCTTT.

The gene calls are TRBV28 and TRBJ2-2; 9 bases align to TRBD1. CDR3 length: 16 residues. Germline CDR1 reads MDHEN; CDR2 reads SYDVKM. V dropped 0 bases and J dropped 7; count of bases not matched to a gene: 6. In nucleotides, the CDR3 is TGTGCCAGCAGTTTATGGGGGACAGGGATCAGCGGGGAGCTGTTTTTT. It encodes CASSLWGTGISGELFF.

This clonotype showed up just a few times. In nucleotides, the CDR3 is TGTGCCAGCAGCATAAGAGGGGGCAGGGGGTCGAAATCGGATTACAATGAGCAGTTCTTC. Protein: CASSIRGGRGSKSDYNEQFF. V gene TRBV7-8 combines with J gene TRBJ2-1; 7 nucleotides align to TRBD1. The germline gives CDR1 SGHVS, CDR2 FQNEAQ. This CDR3 comprises 20 residues. The trim removed 5 bases at V and 4 bases at J, leaving 23 bases unmatched. Full variable domain (outside the CDR3, taken from reference TRBV7-8 and TRBJ2-1): GAGVSQSPRYKVAKRGQDVALRCDPISGHVSLFWYQQALGQGPEFLTYFQNEAQLDKSGLPSDRFFAERPEGSVSTLKIQRTQQEDSAVYLCASSIRGGRGSKSDYNEQFFGPGTRLTVL.

This clonotype has at least ten counts. The chain is built from TRBV9 and TRBJ2-1; possible D gene TRBD1, 6 bases. The CDR3 contains 17 residues. The V and J ends lost 4 bases and 6 bases respectively, with 23 bases between them. The germline gives CDR1 SGDLS, CDR2 YYNGEE. DNA of the CDR3: TGTGCCAGCAGCTCGCCCCCCGGGACACAAGACCTCAATGAGCAGTTCTTC. Amino acid sequence: CASSSPPGTQDLNEQFF.

The CDR3 nucleotides are TGTGCCAGCAGTTTATTAGCGGGAGGGGGCCCAGATACGCAGTATTTT. Its protein product is CASSLLAGGGPDTQYF. This chain connects TRBV28 to TRBJ2-3, with TRBD2 matching over 11 bases. The CDR3 runs to 16 residues. V was pared by 1 base and J by 4 bases, with 4 bases of the junction left unmatched. Germline V gene lookup returns CDR1 MDHEN and CDR2 SYDVKM.

This clonotype was seen at least ten times. This chain uses TRBV20-1 with TRBJ2-5; 10 bases map to TRBD2. CDR1 and CDR2 from the germline V gene are DFQATT and SNEGSKA (reference sequence). The V gene end was trimmed by 8 bases and the J gene end by 5 bases; junction bases not matched to a gene: 11. The CDR3 contains 14 residues. Here the CDR3 DNA reads TGCAGTCGGCGGGGAGCGGGAGGGCATGAGACCCAGTACTTC. Its protein product is CSRRGAGGHETQYF.

The chain has TRBV5-1 and TRBJ1-4, with 7 nucleotides matching TRBD1. This CDR3 is built from 15 residues. The V and J ends lost 4 bases and 8 bases, in that order; junction bases with no gene match: 11. Germline CDR1 and CDR2: SGHRS and YFSETQ. Here the CDR3 reads CASSDTGAQEEKLFF. The DNA for the CDR3 is TGCGCCAGCAGCGACACAGGGGCGCAGGAAGAAAAACTGTTTTTT.

There are a few counts of this clonotype. This chain uses TRBV5-1 with TRBJ2-2; D uncertain. Germline values: CDR1 SGHRS, CDR2 YFSETQ. The CDR3 has 14 amino acids. The V and J ends lost 3 bases and 1 base respectively, with 7 bases between them. CDR3 DNA: TGCGCCAGCAGCTCAACAGAGAACACCGGGGAGCTGTTTTTT. It translates to CASSSTENTGELFF.

The rearrangement joins TRBV5-1 to TRBJ1-1; 9 bases map to TRBD1. Germline CDR1 and CDR2: SGHRS and YFSETQ. CDR3 length equals 14 residues. Trimming took 4 bases from V and 1 from J; bases not matched to a gene: 2. The DNA for the CDR3 is TGCGCCAGCAGCCGACAGGGGGAGAACACTGAAGCTTTCTTT. This codes for CASSRQGENTEAFF.

The chain is built from TRBV24-1 and TRBJ2-7; 13 positions agree with TRBD2. The V gene's germline CDR1 is KGHDR and CDR2 SFDVKD. V lost 4 bases and J lost 2; bases outside the gene matches: 16. This CDR3 has 20 residues. This CDR3 is CATSDHPRSGTSGNTYEQYF. The CDR3 DNA is TGTGCCACCAGTGACCATCCACGATCCGGGACTAGCGGGAACACCTACGAGCAGTACTTC.